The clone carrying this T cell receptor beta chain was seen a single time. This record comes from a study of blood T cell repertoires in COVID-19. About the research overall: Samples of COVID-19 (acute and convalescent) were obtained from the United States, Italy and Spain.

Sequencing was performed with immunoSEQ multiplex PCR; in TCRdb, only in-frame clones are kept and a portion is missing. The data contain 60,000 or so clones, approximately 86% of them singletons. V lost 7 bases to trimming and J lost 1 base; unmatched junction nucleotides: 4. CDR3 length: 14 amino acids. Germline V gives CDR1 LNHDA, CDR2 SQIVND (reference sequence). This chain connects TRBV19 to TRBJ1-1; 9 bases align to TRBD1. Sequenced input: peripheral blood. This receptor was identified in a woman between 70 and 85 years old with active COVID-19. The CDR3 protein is CASTPGQGNTEAFF. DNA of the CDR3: TGTGCCAGTACCCCGGGACAGGGGAACACTGAAGCTTTCTTT.